One and the same sample provided the 4 T cell receptor beta chains below, sequenced in a study of CD8+ T cells in alopecia areata (dated by TCRdb to between 2017 and 2018). In light of the paper, this sample's time point label describes: around 22 weeks on oral tofacitinib. The sample's treatment or condition, from its label and the paper: oral pan-JAK inhibitor, 5-10 mg twice daily. Libraries were prepared through the immunoSEQ multiplex PCR assay. To provide template for TCR sequencing, every sample had RNA extracted and reverse transcribed into cDNA. Drawn from immuneACCESS, this table holds only the in-frame rearrangements with V and J called that TCRdb kept. Clones are partly lost; checked studies trace under half to an unresolved V gene and leave the rest unexplained. This sample is represented by over 80,000 clones; 40% to 50% of them were singletons. Of the sample, roughly 18% falls within the top ten clones.

The sample was CD8+ T cells sorted from blood, taken at week 24, from a patient treated with tofacitinib. These receptors all come from a human donor with alopecia areata.

This chain connects TRBV13 to TRBJ2-5, with TRBD2 identical over 9 bases. The CDR3 contains 16 residues. The V and J ends lost 5 bases and 5 bases, in that order; junction bases with no gene match: 12. Per the germline V gene, CDR1 is PRHDT and CDR2 is FYEKMQ (reference sequence). The DNA of the CDR3 is TGTGCCAGCAGCCCCAGTGGCGCGGGAGGGGAGGAGACCCAGTACTTC. It yields the protein CASSPSGAGGEETQYF. Complete variable domain (other parts from reference TRBV13 and TRBJ2-5): AAGVIQSPRHLIKEKRETATLKCYPIPRHDTVYWYQQGPGQDPQFLISFYEKMQSDKGSIPDRFSAQQFSDYHSELNMSSLELGDSALYFCASSPSGAGGEETQYFGPGTRLLVL.

V is TRBV15 and J is TRBJ2-1; 9 bases line up with TRBD2. The CDR3 loop spans 16 amino acids. The ends lost 2 bases at V and 5 bases at J; junction bases unmatched: 7. Germline V gives CDR1 LNHNV, CDR2 YYDKDF (reference sequence). CDR3 amino acids: CATSRSRTSVDNEQFF. The CDR3 DNA reads as TGTGCCACCAGCAGATCCCGGACTAGCGTTGACAATGAGCAGTTCTTC.

The table lists this clone with a count of one. The chain employs TRBV27 and TRBJ2-5; TRBD1 matches 8 bases. There are 17 residues in the CDR3. CDR1 is MNHEY, CDR2 SMNVEV, per germline (reference sequence). Germline trimming cut 1 base from V and 3 bases from J; bases unmatched to any gene: 10. CDR3 sequence: CASSLYRTGFGEETQYF. CDR3 sequence (DNA): TGTGCCAGCAGTTTATACAGGACAGGGTTCGGGGAAGAGACCCAGTACTTC.

This clone was observed a few times. The chain recombines TRBV29-1 with TRBJ2-1; D call uncertain. V was trimmed by 2 bases and J by 7 bases, leaving 12 bases between them. Germline V gene sequence: CDR1 SQVTM, CDR2 ANQGSEA. The CDR3 totals 13 residues. The CDR3 DNA follows: TGCAGCGTTGAACTAGGCTGGCCTAATGAGCAGTTCTTC. This sequence encodes CSVELGWPNEQFF.